The 15 T cell receptor beta chains below come from one sample, sequenced in a study of breast tumors, draining lymph nodes, adjacent tissues. MiXCR, run by TCRdb on the multiplex PCR reads, gives a single entry per CDR3 protein. The sample includes more than 100,000 distinct CDR3 sequences, about a fifth of them seen just once. Axillary draining lymph nodes of breast cancer patients supplied the node samples. Sequenced sample: axillary lymph node tissue. The receptors stem from a female donor with breast cancer. Some clones in this sample may be carry-over from other donors' samples.

This clonotype was counted only a few times. The J gene is TRBJ2-3, the V gene TRBV30, with D tentatively TRBD2 (6 bases). The ends were cut back, 0 bases at V and 4 bases at J, with 17 bases in the middle. CDR1 GTSNPN and CDR2 SVGIG come from the germline V gene (reference sequence). This CDR3 spans 16 amino acids. The CDR3 nucleotides read TGTGCCTGGAGTGTATTAGGGGCCTGGGAGGCAGATACGCAGTATTTT. This codes for CAWSVLGAWEADTQYF.

This clonotype was found many times. The rearrangement joins TRBV25-1 to TRBJ2-7; 8 nucleotides align to TRBD2. Germline V gives CDR1 MGHDK, CDR2 SYGVNS. This CDR3 contains 15 residues. Trimming cost V 7 bases and J 2 bases; bases outside gene matches: 10. The CDR3 DNA reads TGTGCCAGCAATCTCCGAGCGGGAGTGACCTACGAGCAGTACTTC. Translation: CASNLRAGVTYEQYF.

This clonotype showed up many times. J is TRBJ2-6 and V is TRBV27; D is unclear. The CDR3 extends over 14 amino acids. The germline V and J ends were trimmed by 2 bases and 0 bases, with 2 bases remaining between them. CDR1 is MNHEY, CDR2 SMNVEV, per germline (reference sequence). CDR3 region: CASSLRSGANVLTF. Here the CDR3 DNA reads TGTGCCAGCAGTTTACGCTCTGGGGCCAACGTCCTGACTTTC.

Here the CDR3 reads CASSPRRGANYGYTF. Here the CDR3 DNA reads TGTGCCAGCAGTCCCCGTAGGGGGGCGAACTATGGCTACACCTTC. The chain joins TRBV6-5 to TRBJ1-2; possible D gene TRBD1, 6 bases. The V gene lost 5 bases and the J gene lost 2 bases, with 15 bases spanning the gap. The germline gives CDR1 MNHEY, CDR2 SVGAGI. CDR3 size: 15 residues.

This clonotype was seen ten or more times. The rearrangement uses TRBV19 and TRBJ1-2, with D unresolved. The germline V gene has CDR1 LNHDA and CDR2 SQIVND (reference sequence). Trimming shortened V by 7 bases and J by 3 bases, and 15 bases separated the two germline ends. This CDR3 has 14 amino acids. CDR3 DNA sequence: TGTGCCAGTAAAATTCCGGGTTACTACTATGGCTACACCTTC. Protein sequence: CASKIPGYYYGYTF.

The chain has TRBV5-1 and TRBJ2-7; D possibly uses TRBD1 or TRBD2 (5 bases each). The V end lost 3 bases, the J end lost 0 bases, and 13 bases lay between the germline ends. The V gene's germline CDR1 is SGHRS and CDR2 YFSETQ. CDR3 size: 15 residues. CDR3 sequence (DNA): TGCGCCAGCAGCTGGGGACGAGACCCCTCCTACGAGCAGTACTTC. Protein sequence: CASSWGRDPSYEQYF.

As regards this clonotype: Possible read error: a much larger clone is one base away. The chain has TRBV19 and TRBJ1-2; no firm D call. From germline, CDR1 is LNHDA and CDR2 SQIVND (reference sequence). The CDR3 sequence is 12 residues long. The CDR3: CASSISPYGCTF. Here the CDR3 DNA reads TGTGCCAGTAGTATTTCCCCCTATGGCTGCACCTTC.

On this clonotype itself: A read error is possible here, since a much larger clone lies one base away. The chain combines TRBV6-1 with TRBJ2-2, with 9 bases that match TRBD1. The CDR3 loop spans 14 amino acids. Germline CDR1 is MNHNS and CDR2 is SASEGT. CDR3 coding DNA: TGTGCCAGCAGTGAAACAGGGGGCACCGGGGAGCCGTTTTTT. Protein: CASSETGGTGEPFF.

The chain carries TRBV28 and TRBJ2-1; 10 bases agree with TRBD2. Germline V gene sequence: CDR1 MDHEN, CDR2 SYDVKM. The CDR3 sequence is 15 residues long. The ends lost 7 bases at V and 10 bases at J; junction bases unmatched: 13. The CDR3 sequence is CASNPGSSGSGEQFF. The CDR3 bases are TGTGCCAGCAATCCCGGGTCTAGCGGGAGTGGCGAGCAGTTCTTC.

This clonotype was recorded at least ten times. The rearrangement links TRBV11-2 to TRBJ2-7; 7 bases fit TRBD1. The CDR3 is made up of 15 amino acids. V trimming: 5 bases; J trimming: 0 bases; junction bases outside the gene matches: 7. Looked up from germline, CDR1 is SGHAT and CDR2 is FQNNGV. The CDR3 reads CASSAAAGGSYEQYF. DNA of the CDR3: TGTGCCAGCAGCGCGGCGGCAGGGGGCTCCTACGAGCAGTACTTC.

The chain joins TRBV30 to TRBJ2-3; D uncertain. There are 11 residues in the CDR3. In germline, CDR1 is GTSNPN, CDR2 SVGIG (reference sequence). V was trimmed by 5 bases and J by 3 bases, leaving 6 bases between them. CDR3 protein: CAWARTDTQYF. DNA of the CDR3: TGTGCCTGGGCCCGTACAGATACGCAGTATTTT. Variable domain in full (rest from reference TRBV30 and TRBJ2-3): SQTIHQWPATLVQPVGSPLSLECTVEGTSNPNLYWYRQAAGRGLQLLFYSVGIGQISSEVPQNLSASRPQDRQFILSSKKLLLSDSGFYLCAWARTDTQYFGPGTRLTVL.

This clonotype was seen many times. The rearrangement uses TRBV6-2 or TRBV6-3 and TRBJ2-7, with 7 bases fitting TRBD2. CDR3 length: 16 amino acids. Losses at the gene ends were 4 bases for V and 7 bases for J; bases not matched to a gene: 16. Germline V CDR1 and CDR2: MNHEY, SVGEGT. The CDR3 protein is CASSSRSSGLLGEQYF. In DNA, the CDR3 is TGTGCCAGCAGTTCCCGCTCTAGCGGCCTCCTTGGTGAGCAGTACTTC.

Ten or more counts support this clonotype. V and J are TRBV5-4 and TRBJ2-1; D may correspond to TRBD1 or TRBD2 (5 bases each). Between the trimmed V and J ends, which lost 4 bases and 4 bases, there was a span of 9 bases. This CDR3 is built from 13 residues. Germline V gene sequence: CDR1 SGHNT, CDR2 YYREEE (reference sequence). DNA of the CDR3: TGTGCCAGCAGCCGGGACCCATACAATGAGCAGTTCTTC. It yields the protein CASSRDPYNEQFF. The variable domain in full, with the rest retrieved from reference TRBV5-4 and TRBJ2-1, is ETGVTQSPTHLIKTRGQQVTLRCSSQSGHNTVSWYQQALGQGPQFIFQYYREEENGRGNFPPRFSGLQFPNYSSELNVNALELDDSALYLCASSRDPYNEQFFGPGTRLTVL.

This chain uses TRBV2 with TRBJ2-7; tentatively, D is TRBD1 (5 bases). The germline V gene encodes CDR1 SNHLY and CDR2 FYNNEI. Trimming pared 2 bases from V and 9 bases from J, leaving 14 bases between. The CDR3 runs to 13 residues. The CDR3 nucleotides are TGTGCCAGCAGTGAACAGGGTCTCAACGGGCAGTACTTC. Translating gives CASSEQGLNGQYF.

CDR3 nucleotides: TGTGCCAGCAGCTTACAAGGGTTCTATGGCTACACCTTC. This sequence encodes CASSLQGFYGYTF. The V gene is TRBV11-1, the J gene TRBJ1-2; no firm D call. The CDR3 consists of 13 residues. Trimming pared 2 bases from V and 4 bases from J, leaving 8 bases between. Per germline, CDR1 SGHAT and CDR2 FQDESV (reference sequence).